Here is one T cell receptor (beta chain) with its context. CDR3 length: 12 amino acids. Trimming took 4 bases from V and 7 from J, leaving 7 bases between them. The germline V gene has CDR1 KGHSH and CDR2 LQKENI. This record belongs to a study of cytomegalovirus exposure and HLA in healthy donors. In the study overall: An earlier analysis identified more than 90 million unique TCR beta sequences in approximately 190 million T cells.

It was with 60 Vbeta and 13 Jbeta primers that the PCR ran. TCRdb's copy holds only in-frame clones and misses some; the assay was immunoSEQ multiplex PCR. The profile covers about 99,000 clones, with approximately 80% appearing a single time and about 3.5% taken by the ten largest. The chain recombines TRBV18 with TRBJ1-4, with a tentative D call TRBD1 (5 bases). The TCR originated in a man aged 40-49 years in good health and CMV-seronegative. Sequenced material: PBMCs. In nucleotides, the CDR3 is TGTGCCAGCTCACTAAGGGGTGAAAAACTGTTTTTT. As protein: CASSLRGEKLFF.